This T cell receptor (beta chain) came from a study of shared clonotypes between healthy human individuals. The overall study: Three CD4 naive, three CD4 memory, two CD8 naive and one CD8 memory plate were used per donor. Study-level findings and limits: Shared clonotypes: 4.5% to 6% naive CD4, around 3.7% naive CD8, less than 2.5% memory CD4, under 0.5% memory CD8.

The CDR3 extends over 16 amino acids. The germline V gene encodes CDR1 MNHEY and CDR2 SMNVEV (reference sequence). V dropped 5 bases and J dropped 3 bases, with 16 bases sitting between them. The donor cohort consisted entirely of Caucasian adults residing in Nashville, Tennessee. In the study's own analysis: Filtering differed, since immunoSEQ gave only junction sequences and no quality scores. Repertoires were generated with immunoSEQ multiplex PCR, while TCRdb's copy carries only in-frame clones and drops some. The DNA was the basis for D and trimming; V, J and clone size are from that table. The table lists fewer than 3 million clones, under 95% of them singletons. Note on this clone: Its antigen is still unknown.

The genes are TRBV27 and TRBJ1-4; no firm D call. Material for sequencing was naive CD4+ T cells from PBMCs. The subset here: CD45RA+ positively selected. The receptor comes from a young man in good health. Some clones in this sample may be carry-over from other donors' samples. The CDR3 reads CASSPIEWGPNEKLFF. The CDR3, as DNA: TGTGCCAGCAGTCCGATAGAGTGGGGTCCTAATGAAAAACTGTTTTTT.